These 18 T cell receptor beta chains came from one sample sequenced in a study of T cell changes during pregnancy in multiple sclerosis. Profiling relied on immunoSEQ multiplex PCR, and the TCRdb table lists in-frame clones only, not all of them. The table shows 85,000 to 100,000 clones, with approximately 92% occurring only once. The sample here was peripheral blood, taken in the first trimester of pregnancy. Receptors originate from a female donor with multiple sclerosis, enrolled in a pregnancy study.

The V and J genes are TRBV4-2 and TRBJ2-1, with 9 bases lining up with TRBD1. This CDR3 is 18 amino acids long. CDR1 LGHNA and CDR2 YNFKEQ come from the germline V gene. V was pared by 1 base and J by 4 bases, with 11 bases of the junction left unmatched. CDR3 sequence (DNA): TGTGCCAGCAGCCAAGTTACAGGGGGCGAGGGGTTTTACAATGAGCAGTTCTTC. Its translation: CASSQVTGGEGFYNEQFF.

The chain employs TRBV4-1 and TRBJ2-7, with 8 bases aligning to TRBD1. This CDR3 has 15 amino acids. Trimming at V came to 1 base and at J to 4 bases, leaving 6 bases not matched to a gene. The germline gives CDR1 MGHRA, CDR2 YSYEKL. CDR3 sequence reads: CASSQVMGQDYEQYF. In DNA form, the CDR3 reads TGCGCCAGCAGCCAAGTGATGGGACAGGATTACGAGCAGTACTTC.

The V call is TRBV11-2, the J call TRBJ2-7; 8 nucleotides match TRBD2. V was pared by 3 bases and J by 4 bases, with 8 bases of the junction left unmatched. This CDR3 contains 15 residues. Germline V gene lookup returns CDR1 SGHAT and CDR2 FQNNGV. The CDR3 reads CASSLGSGSRYEQYF. The CDR3 region has the DNA TGTGCCAGCAGCTTGGGAAGCGGGAGCAGATACGAGCAGTACTTC.

The genes are TRBV9 and TRBJ1-1, with D possibly being TRBD1 (5 bases). The germline V and J ends were trimmed by 4 bases and 8 bases, with 15 bases remaining between them. Germline CDR1 SGDLS, CDR2 YYNGEE. This CDR3 region has 13 residues. The CDR3: CASSPRSRGEAFF. The DNA of the CDR3 is TGTGCCAGCAGCCCCCGATCCCGGGGGGAAGCTTTCTTT. Variable domain in full (rest from reference TRBV9 and TRBJ1-1): DSGVTQTPKHLITATGQRVTLRCSPRSGDLSVYWYQQSLDQGLQFLIQYYNGEERAKGNILERFSAQQFPDLHSELNLSSLELGDSALYFCASSPRSRGEAFFGQGTRLTVV.

The chain employs TRBV6-1 and TRBJ1-2; 7 bases line up with TRBD1. The V gene's germline CDR1 is MNHNS and CDR2 SASEGT. Germline trimming cut 3 bases from V and 1 base from J; bases unmatched to any gene: 8. There are 16 residues in the CDR3. The CDR3 DNA is TGTGCCAGCAGTGATAAGGGACAGAGCTATAACTATGGCTACACCTTC. This encodes CASSDKGQSYNYGYTF.

The chain joins TRBV27 to TRBJ2-3, with 9 positions matching TRBD2. The germline CDR1 and CDR2 sequences are MNHEY and SMNVEV (reference sequence). The length of the CDR3 is 14 residues. The V and J ends lost 6 bases and 3 bases, in that order; junction bases with no gene match: 4. CDR3 DNA sequence: TGTGCCAGCAGCTCTAGCGGGATAACAGATACGCAGTATTTT. This sequence encodes CASSSSGITDTQYF.

The rearrangement links TRBV7-2 to TRBJ2-1; 10 nucleotides line up with TRBD1. Germline CDR1 is SGHTA and CDR2 is FQGNSA. V lost 4 bases to trimming and J lost 9 bases; unmatched junction nucleotides: 6. The CDR3 loop spans 14 amino acids. The CDR3 is CASSSGQGLSEQFF. The CDR3 DNA sequence: TGTGCCAGCAGCTCGGGACAGGGGTTAAGTGAGCAGTTCTTC.

The genes are TRBV5-8 and TRBJ1-1; a possible D gene is TRBD1 (6 bases). CDR1 is SGHTS and CDR2 is YDEGEE in the germline V gene. Trimming removed 3 bases from V and 9 bases from J, with 21 bases in between. The CDR3 has 15 amino acids. In nucleotides, the CDR3 is TGTGCCAGCAGCTCACTCGTAGTCATCAGGGGAAAAGCTTTCTTT. Amino acid sequence: CASSSLVVIRGKAFF.

The rearrangement links TRBV5-1 to TRBJ2-1; 11 nucleotides agree with TRBD2. J was trimmed by 5 bases and V by 5 bases; bases with no gene match: 6. CDR1 is SGHRS, CDR2 YFSETQ, per germline. CDR3 length: 15 amino acids. CDR3 loop: CASRTSGTVNNEQFF. The CDR3, as DNA: TGCGCCAGCAGGACTAGCGGGACGGTCAACAATGAGCAGTTCTTC.

This clone has just one count. The rearrangement links TRBV18 to TRBJ1-2; 8 bases match TRBD1. The V gene end was trimmed by 5 bases and the J gene end by 0 bases; junction bases not matched to a gene: 11. This CDR3 region has 17 residues. Germline V gene data show CDR1 as KGHSH and CDR2 as LQKENI. CDR3 region: CASSTRTGQVSNYGYTF. The CDR3, as DNA: TGTGCCAGCTCAACACGCACGGGACAGGTTTCTAACTATGGCTACACCTTC.

The gene calls are TRBV27 and TRBJ1-2, with D uncertain. Germline V gene lookup returns CDR1 MNHEY and CDR2 SMNVEV (reference sequence). The V and J ends lost 6 bases and 2 bases respectively, with 7 bases between them. This CDR3 comprises 12 residues. The CDR3 region has the DNA TGTGCCAGCAGCTCAACAAACTATGGCTACACCTTC. Protein sequence: CASSSTNYGYTF.

The J gene is TRBJ1-3, the V gene TRBV6-4; D gene unclear. Deletions cut 5 bases from V and 3 bases from J, with 14 bases between. The germline V gene has CDR1 MRHNA and CDR2 SNTAGT. CDR3 length equals 15 residues. The CDR3 loop reads CASSKRTYIGNTIYF. The CDR3 nucleotides read TGTGCCAGCAGTAAACGAACGTACATTGGAAACACCATATATTTT.

The rearrangement uses TRBV5-6 and TRBJ2-1; possibly TRBD2 for D (6 bases). Germline V lookup: CDR1 SGHDT, CDR2 YYEEEE. The length of the CDR3 is 14 residues. Trimming took off 5 bases at V and 8 bases at J, with 17 bases between the two ends. The CDR3 region has the DNA TGTGCCAGCAGGGGGGACTCGGGGGTCGATGAGCAGTTCTTC. Translation: CASRGDSGVDEQFF.

This chain joins TRBV27 and TRBJ2-2; 9 bases align to TRBD1. With 8 bases clipped from V and 8 bases from J, the junction kept 12 bases outside the gene matches. The CDR3 sequence is 15 residues long. Germline assignment: CDR1 MNHEY and CDR2 SMNVEV (reference sequence). The CDR3 DNA reads as TGTGCCAGCCGGGGGACAGGGAAAAAGTTTGGGGAGCTGTTTTTT. It translates to CASRGTGKKFGELFF.

This clone has just one count. The V gene is TRBV19, the J gene TRBJ2-3; D gene unclear. Trimming removed 3 bases at V and 6 bases at J, with 7 bases between. Germline V gene sequence: CDR1 LNHDA, CDR2 SQIVND (reference sequence). This CDR3 region has 12 residues. CDR3: CASSIRRDTQYF. As DNA, the CDR3 is TGTGCCAGTAGTATCCGGCGGGATACGCAGTATTTT. Using reference TRBV19 and TRBJ2-3 for the parts outside the CDR3, the full variable domain is DGGITQSPKYLFRKEGQNVTLSCEQNLNHDAMYWYRQDPGQGLRLIYYSQIVNDFQKGDIAEGYSVSREKKESFPLTVTSAQKNPTAFYLCASSIRRDTQYFGPGTRLTVL.

The V and J genes are TRBV7-9 and TRBJ1-1; no clear D gene. Trimming took off 2 bases at V and 0 bases at J, with 7 bases between the two ends. There are 14 residues in the CDR3. Germline V gene data show CDR1 as SEHNR and CDR2 as FQNEAQ (reference sequence). The CDR3 here is CASSLLALNTEAFF. CDR3 coding DNA: TGTGCCAGCAGCTTACTTGCGTTGAACACTGAAGCTTTCTTT.

This clone was seen more than once but under ten times. V usage is TRBV30 and J usage is TRBJ1-1; no reliable D call. The CDR3 consists of 14 residues. V dropped 0 bases and J dropped 1 base, with 9 bases sitting between them. The germline CDR1 and CDR2 sequences are GTSNPN and SVGIG (reference sequence). CDR3 region: CAWSVGLGNTEAFF. CDR3 in DNA: TGTGCCTGGAGTGTTGGACTTGGGAACACTGAAGCTTTCTTT. The variable domain in full, completed from reference TRBV30 and TRBJ1-1, reads SQTIHQWPATLVQPVGSPLSLECTVEGTSNPNLYWYRQAAGRGLQLLFYSVGIGQISSEVPQNLSASRPQDRQFILSSKKLLLSDSGFYLCAWSVGLGNTEAFFGQGTRLTVV.

The chain uses TRBV23-1 and TRBJ2-6; the D gene is possibly TRBD1 (5 bases). TRBV23-1 is identified as an open reading frame with a role that is uncertain. Trimming stripped 4 bases from V and 1 base from J, with 8 bases between. The CDR3 spans 15 residues. The CDR3 nucleotides read TGCGCCAGCAGTCCGGCAGGGTCTGGGGCCAACGTCCTGACTTTC. It encodes CASSPAGSGANVLTF.